The present T cell receptor (beta chain) was sequenced within a study of T cells in women clearing cervical HPV infection. About the research overall: HLA type could not be excluded as a confounder. Study-wide findings and caveats: CIN3+ cases had significantly higher TCR repertoire richness than controls, but evenness did not differ.

From germline, CDR1 is LNHDA and CDR2 SQIVND (reference sequence). The CDR3 contains 14 residues. The ends lost 5 bases at V and 4 bases at J; junction bases unmatched: 6. Each participant carried one incident cervical HPV16 infection only. About this clone: Its antigen is not known. The read comes to an end 3 residues before the CDR3 does, leaving the germline J gene to fill in the end.

Clones were sequenced by immunoSEQ multiplex PCR, and TCRdb holds only the in-frame ones, with some missing. The repertoire table contains under 45,000 clones. The clonotype comes from a woman aged 18 to 75 with a cervical HPV16 infection that either progressed to CIN3+ or cleared (not recorded which). The gene calls are TRBV19 and TRBJ1-1; 8 bases are a match to TRBD1. The sample taken for sequencing was blood buffy coat. The DNA read from the CDR3 is TGTGCCAGTAGTCGAAGGACAGGGCGCACTGAA. Translated: CASSRRTGRTE. The whole CDR3 reads CASSRRTGRTEAFF.